The 5 T cell receptor beta chains given below trace back to one sample, sequenced in a study of cytomegalovirus exposure and HLA in healthy donors. Profiling relied on immunoSEQ multiplex PCR, and the TCRdb table lists in-frame clones only, not all of them. The data show roughly 220,000 clones, just over 90% seen once. Sequenced: PBMCs. These TCRs come from a young woman in good health and CMV-seronegative.

The chain uses TRBV30 and TRBJ1-4; D is possibly TRBD1 (6 bases). V was shortened by 7 bases and J by 14 bases, with 20 bases between the two germline ends. CDR3 size: 12 residues. Looked up from germline, CDR1 is GTSNPN and CDR2 is SVGIG (reference sequence). Here the CDR3 DNA reads TGTGCCTTAGCAGGGGAATGGGGGAATCTGTTTTTT. The encoded protein is CALAGEWGNLFF.

The rearrangement uses TRBV7-9 and TRBJ2-5, with D perhaps TRBD1 (6 bases). Per the germline V gene, CDR1 is SEHNR and CDR2 is FQNEAQ (reference sequence). Between the trimmed V and J ends, which lost 3 bases and 5 bases, there was a span of 10 bases. The CDR3 is 13 amino acids. The CDR3 coding sequence is TGTGCCAGCAGCTTTGGGGGCAGCGAGACCCAGTACTTC. Translated: CASSFGGSETQYF.

This clone was detected a few times. The V gene is TRBV6-5, the J gene TRBJ2-1, with TRBD1 matching 7 bases. Germline CDR1 MNHEY, CDR2 SVGAGI. V lost 5 bases, J lost 6 bases, and 7 bases stayed unmatched. The CDR3 is 14 amino acids. CDR3: CASSTEPGGNEQFF. The CDR3 DNA reads as TGTGCCAGCAGTACGGAACCAGGGGGCAATGAGCAGTTCTTC.

The chain recombines TRBV2 with TRBJ1-2, with D possibly being TRBD1 (6 bases). The CDR3 is 16 residues long. Germline CDR1 is SNHLY and CDR2 is FYNNEI. The ends were cut back, 0 bases at V and 4 bases at J, with 15 bases in the middle. The CDR3 sequence is CASSEAVAGASYGYTF. The CDR3 DNA reads TGTGCCAGCAGTGAAGCGGTCGCAGGGGCTTCCTATGGCTACACCTTC. The whole variable domain, remainder taken from reference TRBV2 and TRBJ1-2, is EPEVTQTPSHQVTQMGQEVILRCVPISNHLYFYWYRQILGQKVEFLVSFYNNEISEKSEIFDDQFSVERPDGSNFTLKIRSTKLEDSAMYFCASSEAVAGASYGYTFGSGTRLTVV.

V is TRBV11-3 and J is TRBJ1-1; D is unclear. This CDR3 has 15 amino acids. Germline V CDR1 and CDR2: SGHNT, YENEEA. Trimming pared 5 bases from V and 1 base from J, leaving 14 bases between. CDR3 region: CASSPTIGENTEAFF. DNA of the CDR3: TGTGCCAGCAGCCCGACCATCGGGGAGAACACTGAAGCTTTCTTT.